One and the same sample provided the 9 T cell receptor beta chains below, sequenced in a study of blood T cell repertoires in COVID-19. Method: immunoSEQ multiplex PCR; TCRdb's copy keeps in-frame clones and lacks some. Among around 50,000 clones listed, around nine tenths were seen once. The sequenced sample was peripheral blood. Receptors were obtained from a man in his 60s with active or convalescent COVID-19.

The rearrangement uses TRBV7-9 and TRBJ2-7, with a possible D match to TRBD2 (5 bases). Germline loops: CDR1 SEHNR, CDR2 FQNEAQ (reference sequence). This CDR3 comprises 16 residues. V gave up 2 bases and J gave up 0 bases, with 14 bases separating them. Here the CDR3 reads CASSLMEASSSYEQYF. CDR3 in DNA: TGTGCCAGCAGCTTAATGGAGGCCAGCAGCTCCTACGAGCAGTACTTC.

The V call is TRBV2, the J call TRBJ2-3; D remains unclear. CDR1 and CDR2 from the germline V gene are SNHLY and FYNNEI. V was trimmed by 6 bases and J by 4 bases, leaving 5 bases between them. The CDR3 sequence is 11 residues long. CDR3 nucleotide sequence: TGTGCCAGCAGCCAGGCAGATACGCAGTATTTT. Protein sequence: CASSQADTQYF.

This chain joins TRBV19 and TRBJ2-7, with 9 positions matching TRBD1. The V and J ends lost 3 bases and 7 bases, in that order; junction bases with no gene match: 7. The CDR3 consists of 14 residues. Germline CDR1 and CDR2: LNHDA and SQIVND (reference sequence). The CDR3 spells CASSIRTGAGEQYF. The CDR3 nucleotides are TGTGCCAGTAGTATTCGGACAGGGGCGGGAGAGCAGTACTTC. Together with reference TRBV19 and TRBJ2-7, the CDR3 gives the full variable domain: DGGITQSPKYLFRKEGQNVTLSCEQNLNHDAMYWYRQDPGQGLRLIYYSQIVNDFQKGDIAEGYSVSREKKESFPLTVTSAQKNPTAFYLCASSIRTGAGEQYFGPGTRLTVT.

The CDR3 DNA reads as TGTGCCAGCAGTAGGACAGGCAACTATGGCTACACCTTC. Protein: CASSRTGNYGYTF. This chain joins TRBV2 and TRBJ1-2; TRBD1 aligns across 7 bases. Germline-derived CDR1 and CDR2 are SNHLY and FYNNEI. CDR3 size: 13 residues. V was clipped by 5 bases and J by 2 bases; unmatched bases: 2.

This chain links TRBV6-1 with TRBJ2-7; the match to TRBD1 covers 10 bases. The V segment lost 1 base and the J segment 2 bases; nucleotides outside the gene matches: 8. Germline V gene lookup returns CDR1 MNHNS and CDR2 SASEGT. The CDR3 length is 17 residues. The CDR3 region has the DNA TGTGCCAGCAGTGAAGGCGAAGGGACAGGGGTTCCCTACGAGCAGTACTTC. Amino acids: CASSEGEGTGVPYEQYF.

This sequence joins TRBV7-8 and TRBJ2-3, with D tentatively TRBD2 (5 bases). CDR1 and CDR2 (germline): SGHVS, FQNEAQ. The CDR3 runs 14 residues. Trimming shortened V by 5 bases and J by 13 bases, and 22 bases separated the two germline ends. In DNA form, the CDR3 reads TGTGCCAGCAGCGCGAGATGGCTAGCTGCTCCGGAGTATTTT. Protein product: CASSARWLAAPEYF.

The chain employs TRBV21-1 and TRBJ1-2; the table calls TRBD1, which could not be checked here. TRBV21-1 has pseudogene status. This CDR3 comprises 14 residues. CDR3 coding DNA: TGTGCCAGCAGCAAGTTCAGATTAAACTATGGCTACACCTTC. It yields the protein CASSKFRLNYGYTF.

The chain combines TRBV29-1 with TRBJ1-1; D is ambiguous. Germline lookup yields CDR1 SQVTM and CDR2 ANQGSEA. CDR3 size: 12 residues. The V gene lost 4 bases and the J gene lost 6 bases, with 12 bases spanning the gap. In nucleotides, the CDR3 is TGCAGCGTTGTGGAGGTCGACGCTGAAGCTTTCTTT. This translates into CSVVEVDAEAFF.

The chain combines TRBV5-4 with TRBJ2-3; D is uncertain. Trimming shortened V by 8 bases and J by 2 bases, and 18 bases separated the two germline ends. The V gene's germline CDR1 is SGHNT and CDR2 YYREEE (reference sequence). The CDR3 is 15 residues long. Written as DNA, the CDR3 is TGTGCCAGTACTGACTCTTTAGCCTCCACAGATACGCAGTATTTT. Translation: CASTDSLASTDTQYF.